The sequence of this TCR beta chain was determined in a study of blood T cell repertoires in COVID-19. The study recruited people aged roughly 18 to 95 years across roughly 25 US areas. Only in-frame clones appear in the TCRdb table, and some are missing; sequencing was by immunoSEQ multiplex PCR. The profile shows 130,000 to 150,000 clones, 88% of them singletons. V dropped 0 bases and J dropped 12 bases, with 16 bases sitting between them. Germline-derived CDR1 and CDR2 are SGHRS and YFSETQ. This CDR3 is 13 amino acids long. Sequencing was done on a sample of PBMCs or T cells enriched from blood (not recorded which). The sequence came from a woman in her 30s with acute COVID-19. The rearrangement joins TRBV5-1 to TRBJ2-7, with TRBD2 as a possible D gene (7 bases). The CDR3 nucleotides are TGCGCCAGCAGCTTGGAGTCGGGGGGCCTGGCGTACTTC. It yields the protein CASSLESGGLAYF.